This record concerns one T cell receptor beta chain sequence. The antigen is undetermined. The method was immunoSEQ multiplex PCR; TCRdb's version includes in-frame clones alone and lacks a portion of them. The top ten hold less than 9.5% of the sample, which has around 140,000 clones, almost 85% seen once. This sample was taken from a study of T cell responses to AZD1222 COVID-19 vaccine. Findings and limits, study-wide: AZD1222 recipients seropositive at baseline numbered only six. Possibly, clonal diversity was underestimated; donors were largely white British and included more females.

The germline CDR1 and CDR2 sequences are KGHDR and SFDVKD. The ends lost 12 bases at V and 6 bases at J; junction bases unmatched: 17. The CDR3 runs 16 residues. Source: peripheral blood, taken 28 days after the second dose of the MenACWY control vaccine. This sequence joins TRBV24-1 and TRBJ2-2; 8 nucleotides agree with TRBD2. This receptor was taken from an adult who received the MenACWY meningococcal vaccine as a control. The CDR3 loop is CASFRMVLAVPGELFF. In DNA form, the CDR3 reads TGTGCCTCCTTTAGAATGGTACTAGCGGTACCCGGGGAGCTGTTTTTT.